Listed below are T cell receptor beta chains from one sample, sequenced in a study of T cell changes during pregnancy in multiple sclerosis. Profiled with immunoSEQ multiplex PCR; TCRdb holds only in-frame clones, not every one. The sample carries just under 65,000 clones, about nine tenths recorded once. Sample: peripheral blood, taken after pregnancy. These TCRs come from a female donor in good health, enrolled as a control in a pregnancy study. Each CDR3 is given with its conserved first and last residue. A D gene is named only where the DNA matches it firmly. Clone size is stated in some rows and not others, as once, few, many or a class when expanded.

V	size	length	D	J	DNA	CDR3
TRBV5-6	-	13	-	TRBJ2-3	TGTGCCAGCGGATGGGACTTCGCAGATACGCAGTATTTT	CASGWDFADTQYF
TRBV5-4	-	15	TRBD2	TRBJ2-3	TGTGCCAGCAGCGCGGGACTAGCGGAGACAGATACGCAGTATTTT	CASSAGLAETDTQYF
TRBV9	once	16	TRBD1	TRBJ2-1	TGTGCCAGCAGCGTGAAAGGTAGGGGACAGTACAATGAGCAGTTCTTC	CASSVKGRGQYNEQFF
TRBV19	-	13	-	TRBJ2-3	TGTGCCAGTGCCAAGGGCAGGGCAGATACGCAGTATTTT	CASAKGRADTQYF
TRBV5-1	-	18	TRBD1	TRBJ1-2	TGCGCCAGCAGCTCGATGGTCCCGGGACAGGGGATGGGGTATGGCTACACCTTC	CASSSMVPGQGMGYGYTF
TRBV5-4	-	16	TRBD2	TRBJ2-1	TGTGCCAGCAGCCTGGGACTAGCGGGGGCGTGGAATGAGCAGTTCTTC	CASSLGLAGAWNEQFF
TRBV6-6	-	16	-	TRBJ2-3	TGTGCCAGCAGTTACTCTGGGGACTCGTTTGTGGATACGCAGTATTTT	CASSYSGDSFVDTQYF
TRBV10-3	-	12	-	TRBJ2-7	TGTGCCATCGGGGGACAAGCCTACGAGCAGTACTTC	CAIGGQAYEQYF
TRBV4-3	-	15	TRBD1	TRBJ1-2	TGCGCCAGCAGCCAAGATGGTGGGACAGTCTATGGCTACACCTTC	CASSQDGGTVYGYTF
TRBV5-1	-	15	-	TRBJ2-7	TGCGCCAGCCGCTCTGACTACCTCCTTTCCTACGAGCAGTACTTC	CASRSDYLLSYEQYF
TRBV30	-	16	TRBD1	TRBJ1-2	TGTGCCTGGAGTTTCCGGACAGGGGGCGGTTTCTACGGCTACACCTTC	CAWSFRTGGGFYGYTF
TRBV2	-	15	-	TRBJ1-2	TGTGCCAGCAGTGTTCCAGGGGTTGAGAGCTATGGCTACACCTTC	CASSVPGVESYGYTF
TRBV27	-	14	-	TRBJ2-1	TGTGCCAGTACCACGTCGGGGTTGGTCAATGAGCAGTTCTTC	CASTTSGLVNEQFF
TRBV5-1	-	15	-	TRBJ1-6	TGCGCCAGCAGCTTCTGGGGGCAGGATAATTCACCCCTCCACTTT	CASSFWGQDNSPLHF
TRBV9	-	12	TRBD1	TRBJ1-2	TGTGCCAGCAGAGGGACAGAGGGTGGCTACACCTTC	CASRGTEGGYTF
TRBV4-1	-	15	-	TRBJ2-3	TGCGCCAGCAGCCGTGCTATGAGGGCCGGGGATACGCAGTATTTT	CASSRAMRAGDTQYF
TRBV5-1	-	14	-	TRBJ2-5	TGCGCCAGCAGCTTGGCCGGTTCCCAAGAGACCCAGTACTTC	CASSLAGSQETQYF
TRBV28	-	14	TRBD1	TRBJ1-2	TGTGCCAGCACCCTTCAGGGGGGTGGCTATGGCTACACCTTC	CASTLQGGGYGYTF
TRBV11-2	few	14	-	TRBJ1-1	TGTGCCAGCAGCTCGAGGAAAAAGATGGCTGAAGCTTTCTTT	CASSSRKKMAEAFF
TRBV5-1	-	13	TRBD2	TRBJ2-1	TGCGCCAGCAGCTTGGGGACTGGACCGGGGGGTTTCTTC	CASSLGTGPGGFF
TRBV10-3	once	16	TRBD1	TRBJ2-5	TGTGCCATCAGCCCCACCCAGGCAGGGGGCACAGAGACCCAGTACTTC	CAISPTQAGGTETQYF
TRBV19	-	16	-	TRBJ2-5	TGTGCCAGTAGTAAGGGGCCTGGACAGTCGCGAGAGACCCAGTACTTC	CASSKGPGQSRETQYF
TRBV5-5	-	15	-	TRBJ2-3	TGTGCCAGCAGCTTGGGGTTAGGAGATACAGATACGCAGTATTTT	CASSLGLGDTDTQYF
TRBV27	-	14	-	TRBJ2-5	TGTGCCAGCAGTTTAACGGGACTCATCGAGACCCAGTACTTC	CASSLTGLIETQYF
TRBV7-2	-	13	-	TRBJ1-1	TGTGCCAGCAGCACACAGGGAAGAACTGAAGCTTTCTTT	CASSTQGRTEAFF